A single sample is the source of the 16 T cell receptor beta chains below, sequenced in a study of T cell responses to AZD1222 COVID-19 vaccine. The protocol was immunoSEQ multiplex PCR, while the TCRdb copy is restricted to in-frame clones and leaves out a portion. The sample carries approximately 140,000 clones, about 90% recorded once. This material consisted of peripheral blood, taken on day 0 of AZD1222 vaccination. All receptors derive from an adult in good health.

This chain joins TRBV13 and TRBJ2-1; 8 bases are shared with TRBD1. Germline-derived CDR1 and CDR2 are PRHDT and FYEKMQ (reference sequence). The CDR3 is 13 residues long. Trimming removed 6 bases from V and 8 bases from J; junction bases left unmatched: 6. CDR3 bases: TGTGCCAGCAGGGAGACAGGGGTAGATGAGCAGTTCTTC. Its protein is CASRETGVDEQFF. The full variable domain, with the rest looked up from reference TRBV13 and TRBJ2-1, is AAGVIQSPRHLIKEKRETATLKCYPIPRHDTVYWYQQGPGQDPQFLISFYEKMQSDKGSIPDRFSAQQFSDYHSELNMSSLELGDSALYFCASRETGVDEQFFGPGTRLTVL.

The genes are TRBV28 and TRBJ1-1; 8 bases align to TRBD1. Germline values: CDR1 MDHEN, CDR2 SYDVKM. V gave up 3 bases and J gave up 4 bases; unmatched junction bases: 7. The CDR3 totals 15 residues. CDR3 amino acids: CASSFQQGVGTEAFF. DNA for the CDR3: TGTGCCAGCAGTTTCCAACAGGGGGTAGGCACTGAAGCTTTCTTT.

The chain carries TRBV19 and TRBJ2-7; perhaps TRBD2 as D (5 bases). V lost 5 bases and J 2 bases, leaving 13 bases between the germline ends. There are 14 residues in the CDR3. The germline V gene has CDR1 LNHDA and CDR2 SQIVND (reference sequence). CDR3 DNA: TGTGCCAGTAGTTCCGGACTCCGGACCTACGAGCAGTACTTC. Residues: CASSSGLRTYEQYF.

V is TRBV5-8 and J is TRBJ2-1, with unresolved D. The CDR3 has 14 residues. V was cut by 9 bases and J by 3 bases, with 16 bases left in between. Per germline, CDR1 SGHTS and CDR2 YDEGEE. The CDR3: CATSPSTFYNEQFF. DNA of the CDR3: TGTGCCACTTCTCCTTCGACCTTCTACAATGAGCAGTTCTTC.

The chain couples TRBV16 to TRBJ2-1; 10 nucleotides agree with TRBD1. The V and J ends lost 0 bases and 5 bases, in that order; junction bases with no gene match: 7. This CDR3 comprises 17 residues. In germline, CDR1 is KGHSY, CDR2 FQNENV. The CDR3 is CASSQSLDRGGNNEQFF. The CDR3 DNA sequence: TGTGCCAGCAGCCAATCTTTGGACAGGGGGGGGAACAATGAGCAGTTCTTC.

V usage is TRBV14 and J usage is TRBJ2-7; maybe TRBD1 (6 bases). Trimming stripped 1 base from V and 2 bases from J, with 12 bases between. The CDR3 has 15 residues. Germline CDR1 is SGHDN and CDR2 is FVKESK. CDR3 bases: TGTGCCAGCAGCCAAGTCGGCAGGGGTGCCTACGAGCAGTACTTC. It encodes CASSQVGRGAYEQYF.

The chain couples TRBV24-1 to TRBJ2-3; 9 positions agree with TRBD2. V shed 4 bases and J 5 bases; nucleotides not matched to a gene: 6. Germline values: CDR1 KGHDR, CDR2 SFDVKD. The CDR3 contains 15 residues. The CDR3 loop is CATSEPGLAKDTQYF. CDR3 sequence (DNA): TGTGCCACCAGTGAACCGGGACTAGCTAAAGATACGCAGTATTTT.

The V call is TRBV19, the J call TRBJ1-2; D not certain. CDR1 is LNHDA and CDR2 is SQIVND in the germline V gene (reference sequence). The CDR3 has 12 amino acids. With 6 bases removed from V and 3 bases from J, the gap between germline ends came to 8 bases. CDR3: CASRETDYGYTF. The CDR3 nucleotides read TGTGCCAGTAGAGAAACAGACTATGGCTACACCTTC.

The chain couples TRBV11-3 to TRBJ1-1, with D tentatively TRBD1 (6 bases). The germline gives CDR1 SGHNT, CDR2 YENEEA. CDR3 size: 14 residues. The V end was cut by 7 bases, the J end by 5 bases, with 17 bases between. CDR3 in DNA: TGTGCCAGCACCCCCGGGGGGCGAGAGACTGAAGCTTTCTTT. Encoded protein: CASTPGGRETEAFF.

The genes are TRBV10-3 and TRBJ2-7, with TRBD1 matching over 11 bases. Germline V gene sequence: CDR1 ENHRY, CDR2 SYGVKD. V shed 4 bases, J shed 7 bases, and the junction held 9 bases outside the gene matches. This CDR3 spans 15 amino acids. The CDR3 sequence: CAISAFGQGAGEQYF. The CDR3 DNA sequence: TGTGCCATCAGTGCTTTTGGACAGGGGGCGGGTGAGCAGTACTTC.

The V call is TRBV7-8, the J call TRBJ2-5, with 7 bases aligning to TRBD2. CDR1 and CDR2 (germline): SGHVS, FQNEAQ. The CDR3 covers 14 residues. The V and J ends lost 1 base and 5 bases, in that order; junction bases with no gene match: 4. Here the CDR3 reads CASSLEGGDETQYF. The CDR3, as DNA: TGTGCCAGCAGCTTAGAGGGAGGGGATGAGACCCAGTACTTC.

V is TRBV4-3 and J is TRBJ2-5; a possible D gene is TRBD2 (6 bases). Germline CDR1 is LGHNA and CDR2 is YSLEER. V lost 0 bases and J lost 5, with 16 bases in between. The CDR3 runs 16 residues. The CDR3 coding sequence is TGCGCCAGCAGCCAAGAGGGGCCGGGAGTGGGGGAGACCCAGTACTTC. Protein sequence: CASSQEGPGVGETQYF.

The J gene is TRBJ2-7, the V gene TRBV7-9, with a weak D call TRBD1 (6 bases). The CDR3 is 12 residues long. The V gene lost 5 bases and the J gene lost 6 bases, with 11 bases spanning the gap. CDR1 SEHNR and CDR2 FQNEAQ come from the germline V gene (reference sequence). The CDR3 is CASSPGQPEQYF. The CDR3 bases are TGTGCCAGCAGCCCCGGACAGCCCGAGCAGTACTTC. Full variable domain (missing parts from reference TRBV7-9 and TRBJ2-7): DTGVSQNPRHKITKRGQNVTFRCDPISEHNRLYWYRQTLGQGPEFLTYFQNEAQLEKSRLLSDRFSAERPKGSFSTLEIQRTEQGDSAMYLCASSPGQPEQYFGPGTRLTVT.

This clone was seen only a few times. This chain uses TRBV30 with TRBJ1-1; a possible D gene is TRBD1 (5 bases). Between the trimmed V and J ends, which lost 3 bases and 5 bases, there was a span of 13 bases. This CDR3 has 13 amino acids. The germline V gene has CDR1 GTSNPN and CDR2 SVGIG (reference sequence). The CDR3 DNA follows: TGTGCCTGGAGAGGCAGGGCGGGTACTGAAGCTTTCTTT. Amino acid sequence: CAWRGRAGTEAFF. Complete variable domain (other parts from reference TRBV30 and TRBJ1-1): SQTIHQWPATLVQPVGSPLSLECTVEGTSNPNLYWYRQAAGRGLQLLFYSVGIGQISSEVPQNLSASRPQDRQFILSSKKLLLSDSGFYLCAWRGRAGTEAFFGQGTRLTVV.

This sequence joins TRBV27 and TRBJ2-5, with 15 nucleotides matching TRBD2. The CDR3 runs to 15 residues. Losses at the gene ends were 4 bases for V and 11 bases for J; bases not matched to a gene: 8. CDR1 is MNHEY and CDR2 is SMNVEV in the germline V gene (reference sequence). DNA for the CDR3: TGTGCCAGCAGTTCCTCGGGACTAGCGGGGGGCAGGCAGTACTTC. It translates to CASSSSGLAGGRQYF.

The chain uses TRBV4-1 and TRBJ2-1; TRBD2 matches at 10 bases. CDR1 is MGHRA and CDR2 is YSYEKL in the germline V gene. V lost 7 bases to trimming and J lost 7 bases; unmatched junction nucleotides: 10. The CDR3 has 15 amino acids. The CDR3, as DNA: TGCGCCAGCAAGACCCTAGCGGGAGTAGGGAATGAGCAGTTCTTC. Protein product: CASKTLAGVGNEQFF.